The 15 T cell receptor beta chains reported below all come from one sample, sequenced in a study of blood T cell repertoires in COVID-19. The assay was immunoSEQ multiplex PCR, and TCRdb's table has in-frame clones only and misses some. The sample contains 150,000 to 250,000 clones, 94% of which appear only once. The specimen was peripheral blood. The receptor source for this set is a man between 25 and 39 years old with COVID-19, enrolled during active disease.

The CDR3 spells CASSLSGNTGELFF. DNA of the CDR3: TGTGCCAGCAGTCTTAGCGGGAACACCGGGGAGCTGTTTTTT. V gene TRBV6-6 combines with J gene TRBJ2-2, with D possibly being TRBD2 (6 bases). The CDR3 length is 14 residues. Looked up from germline, CDR1 is MNHNY and CDR2 is SVGAGI (reference sequence). Trimming left V 5 bases short and J 1 base short, with 8 bases between.

The CDR3, as DNA: TGTGCCAGCATACAGGGATTTGGCTACACCTTC. Translation gives CASIQGFGYTF. This chain links TRBV6-5 with TRBJ1-2, with a tentative D call TRBD1 (6 bases). Germline V gives CDR1 MNHEY, CDR2 SVGAGI. V dropped 7 bases and J dropped 7 bases, with 10 bases sitting between them. The CDR3 spans 11 residues.

The CDR3 loop is CASSPSGTGNIEKLFF. CDR3 coding DNA: TGTGCCAGCAGTCCCTCGGGAACCGGGAACATCGAAAAACTGTTTTTT. The chain couples TRBV6-4 to TRBJ1-4; no clear D. The CDR3 is made up of 16 amino acids. CDR1 and CDR2 (germline): MRHNA, SNTAGT. Trimming shortened V by 5 bases and J by 8 bases, and 21 bases separated the two germline ends.

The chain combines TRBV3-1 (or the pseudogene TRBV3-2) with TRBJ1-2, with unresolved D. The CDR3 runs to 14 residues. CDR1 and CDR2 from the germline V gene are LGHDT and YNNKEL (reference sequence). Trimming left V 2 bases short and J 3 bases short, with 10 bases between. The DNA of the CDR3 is TGTGCCAGCAGCCAAAGAGCTGCGGACTATGGCTACACCTTC. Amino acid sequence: CASSQRAADYGYTF.

CDR3 DNA: TGTGCCAGCAGCCTCCGGACTAGCGGGGGCACCGGGGAGCTGTTTTTT. This translates into CASSLRTSGGTGELFF. V is TRBV3-1 (or the pseudogene TRBV3-2) and J is TRBJ2-2, with 13 bases aligning to TRBD2. The CDR3 extends over 16 amino acids. After removal of 4 bases from V and 4 bases from J, the junction contained 3 bases not matched to a gene. CDR1 LGHDT and CDR2 YNNKEL come from the germline V gene (reference sequence).

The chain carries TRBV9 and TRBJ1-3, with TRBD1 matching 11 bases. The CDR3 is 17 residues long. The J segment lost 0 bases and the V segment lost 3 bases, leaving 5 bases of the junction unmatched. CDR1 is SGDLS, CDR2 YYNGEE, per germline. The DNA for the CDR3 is TGTGCCAGCAGCGCCCCCGGGACAGGGGGCTCTGGAAACACCATATATTTT. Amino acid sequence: CASSAPGTGGSGNTIYF.

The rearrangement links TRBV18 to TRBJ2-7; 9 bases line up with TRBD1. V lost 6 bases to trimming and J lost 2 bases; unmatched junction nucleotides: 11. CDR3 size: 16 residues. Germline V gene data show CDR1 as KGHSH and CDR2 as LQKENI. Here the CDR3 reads CASSAGTGKGPYEQYF. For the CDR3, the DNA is TGTGCCAGCTCCGCCGGGACAGGGAAAGGGCCCTACGAGCAGTACTTC. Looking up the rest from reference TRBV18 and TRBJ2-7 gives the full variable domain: NAGVMQNPRHLVRRRGQEARLRCSPMKGHSHVYWYRQLPEEGLKFMVYLQKENIIDESGMPKERFSAEFPKEGPSILRIQQVVRGDSAAYFCASSAGTGKGPYEQYFGPGTRLTVT.

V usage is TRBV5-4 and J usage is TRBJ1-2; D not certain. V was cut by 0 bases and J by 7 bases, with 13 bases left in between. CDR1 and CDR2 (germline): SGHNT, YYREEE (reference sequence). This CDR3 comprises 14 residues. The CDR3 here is CASSLVSGGIGYTF. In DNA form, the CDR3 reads TGTGCCAGCAGCTTGGTGTCAGGCGGGATTGGCTACACCTTC.

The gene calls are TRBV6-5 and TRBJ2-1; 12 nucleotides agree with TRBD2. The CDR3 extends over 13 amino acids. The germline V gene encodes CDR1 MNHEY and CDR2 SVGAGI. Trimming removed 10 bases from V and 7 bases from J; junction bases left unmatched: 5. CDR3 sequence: CATRLAGENEQFF. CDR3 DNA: TGTGCCACCCGACTAGCGGGGGAGAATGAGCAGTTCTTC.

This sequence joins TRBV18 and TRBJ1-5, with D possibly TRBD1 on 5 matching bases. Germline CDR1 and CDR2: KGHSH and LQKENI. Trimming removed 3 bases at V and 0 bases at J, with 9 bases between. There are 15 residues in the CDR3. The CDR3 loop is CASSPDTNSNQPQHF. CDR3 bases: TGTGCCAGCTCACCGGACACTAATAGCAATCAGCCCCAGCATTTT.

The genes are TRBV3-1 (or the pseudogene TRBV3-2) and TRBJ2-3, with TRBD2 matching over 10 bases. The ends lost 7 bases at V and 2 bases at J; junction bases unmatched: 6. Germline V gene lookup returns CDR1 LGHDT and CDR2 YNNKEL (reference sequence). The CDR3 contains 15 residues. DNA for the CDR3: TGTGCCAGCACCCCTAGCGGGGGCCTCACAGATACGCAGTATTTT. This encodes CASTPSGGLTDTQYF.

The CDR3 DNA is TGTGCCTGGAAGAAAGGGGCTGGCTCCTACGAGCAGTACTTC. As protein: CAWKKGAGSYEQYF. The chain links TRBV30 to TRBJ2-7; D is perhaps TRBD1 (5 bases). Germline CDR1 reads GTSNPN; CDR2 reads SVGIG (reference sequence). The CDR3 has 14 residues. V was cut by 4 bases and J by 0 bases, with 13 bases left in between.

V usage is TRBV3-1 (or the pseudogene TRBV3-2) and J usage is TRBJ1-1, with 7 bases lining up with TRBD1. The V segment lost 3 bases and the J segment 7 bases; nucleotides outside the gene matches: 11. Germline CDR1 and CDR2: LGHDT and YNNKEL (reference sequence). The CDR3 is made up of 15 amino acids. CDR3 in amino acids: CASSQGLGQEFEAFF. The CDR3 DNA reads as TGTGCCAGCAGCCAGGGTCTAGGACAGGAGTTTGAAGCTTTCTTT.

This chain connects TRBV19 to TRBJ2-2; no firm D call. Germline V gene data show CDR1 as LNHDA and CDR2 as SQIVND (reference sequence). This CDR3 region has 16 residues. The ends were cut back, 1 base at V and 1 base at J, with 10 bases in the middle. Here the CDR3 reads CASSIVGRKNTGELFF. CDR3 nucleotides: TGTGCCAGTAGTATAGTAGGCAGGAAGAACACCGGGGAGCTGTTTTTT.

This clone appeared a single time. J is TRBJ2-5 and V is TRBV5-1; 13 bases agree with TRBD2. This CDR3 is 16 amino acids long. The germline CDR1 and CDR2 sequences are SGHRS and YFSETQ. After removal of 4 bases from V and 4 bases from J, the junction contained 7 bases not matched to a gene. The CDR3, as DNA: TGCGCCAGCAGCAGTGGACTAGCGGGGGACGTAGAGACCCAGTACTTC. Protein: CASSSGLAGDVETQYF.